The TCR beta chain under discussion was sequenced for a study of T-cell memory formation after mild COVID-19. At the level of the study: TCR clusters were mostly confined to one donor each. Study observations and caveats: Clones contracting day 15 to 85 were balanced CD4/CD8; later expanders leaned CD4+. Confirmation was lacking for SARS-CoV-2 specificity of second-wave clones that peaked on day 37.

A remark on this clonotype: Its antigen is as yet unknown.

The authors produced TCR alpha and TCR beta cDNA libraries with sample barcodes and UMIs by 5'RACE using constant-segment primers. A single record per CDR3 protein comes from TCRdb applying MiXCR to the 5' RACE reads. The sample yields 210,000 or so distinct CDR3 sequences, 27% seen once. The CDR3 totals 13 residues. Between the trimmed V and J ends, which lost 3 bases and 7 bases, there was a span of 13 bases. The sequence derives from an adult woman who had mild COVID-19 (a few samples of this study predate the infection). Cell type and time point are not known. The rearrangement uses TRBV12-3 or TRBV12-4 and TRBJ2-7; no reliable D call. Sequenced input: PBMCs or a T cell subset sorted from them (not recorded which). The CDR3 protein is CASSLNNAAEQYF. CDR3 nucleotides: TGTGCCAGCAGTTTGAACAATGCCGCGGAGCAGTACTTC.